These 2 T cell receptor beta chains were all obtained from the same sample, sequenced in a study of cytomegalovirus exposure and HLA in healthy donors. Both 60 Vbeta primers and 13 Jbeta primers went into the PCR. Assay: immunoSEQ multiplex PCR; the TCRdb copy retains only in-frame clones and omits some. The sample has more than 95,000 clones, more than 65% seen once. Source material: PBMCs. These receptors all stem from a man aged 40-55 years in good health and CMV-seropositive.

V is TRBV9 and J is TRBJ1-1, with a possible D match to TRBD1 (6 bases). Trimming took off 4 bases at V and 11 bases at J, with 24 bases between the two ends. This CDR3 has 15 residues. Germline V CDR1 and CDR2: SGDLS, YYNGEE. CDR3 bases: TGTGCCAGCAGCTCCTCGGACAGAAGAAAGGGTATGGCTTTCTTT. Protein sequence: CASSSSDRRKGMAFF.

In nucleotides, the CDR3 is TGTGCCAGCAGTTGGGACAGCTCCTACGAGCAGTACTTC. Its protein is CASSWDSSYEQYF. The chain has TRBV7-3 and TRBJ2-7; the match to TRBD1 covers 7 bases. Per the germline V gene, CDR1 is SGHTA and CDR2 is FQGTGA. V lost 6 bases and J lost 0; bases outside the gene matches: 2. The CDR3 sequence is 13 residues long.